One TCR beta chain is described in this entry. The entry originates in a study of blood T cell repertoires in COVID-19. Study-wide context: COVID-19 samples, acute and convalescent, were from the United States, Italy and Spain. PBMCs, B-cell-depleted T cells, or T cells were the source of the cDNA or gDNA that made up the material.

With 8 bases removed from V and 3 bases from J, the gap between germline ends came to 13 bases. In germline, CDR1 is LGHDT, CDR2 YNNKEL (reference sequence). The CDR3 sequence is 13 residues long. Repertoires were generated with immunoSEQ multiplex PCR, while TCRdb's copy carries only in-frame clones and drops some. The table records 200,000 to 300,000 clones, just under 85% of them present only once. The sequence came from a man in his fifties with acute or convalescent COVID-19. Sequencing input: peripheral blood. The chain combines TRBV3-1 (or the pseudogene TRBV3-2) with TRBJ1-1; possibly TRBD1 for D (5 bases). The CDR3 protein is CASATRGDTEAFF. In DNA form, the CDR3 reads TGTGCCAGCGCCACCCGGGGGGACACTGAAGCTTTCTTT.